Each of the 8 T cell receptor beta chains below was sequenced from the same sample in a study of CD8 T cells in Susac syndrome. RNA, at about 0.45 to 1 ug, was reverse transcribed with random hexamers. TCRdb re-called the immunoSEQ multiplex PCR reads through MiXCR, storing one row per CDR3 protein. The table records about 210,000 distinct CDR3 sequences, roughly 96% of them present only once. Sequenced input: CD4+ T cells from PBMCs. These TCRs come from a human donor with multiple sclerosis.

The V call is TRBV18, the J call TRBJ2-7; D gene unclear. Looked up from germline, CDR1 is KGHSH and CDR2 is LQKENI. V was trimmed by 0 bases and J by 7 bases, leaving 19 bases between them. There are 16 residues in the CDR3. As DNA, the CDR3 is TGTGCCAGCTCACCACCGTCGTCGTCCCCGCGTCTTGAGCAGTACTTC. It translates to CASSPPSSSPRLEQYF.

The chain recombines TRBV3-1 with TRBJ1-1, with D perhaps matching TRBD1 (6 bases). Looked up from germline, CDR1 is LGHDT and CDR2 is YNNKEL (reference sequence). Trimming removed 1 base from V and 0 bases from J, with 9 bases in between. This CDR3 comprises 15 residues. The CDR3 region is CASSQVQGLNTEAFF. The DNA of the CDR3 is TGTGCCAGCAGCCAAGTACAGGGTTTGAACACTGAAGCTTTCTTT.

The chain joins TRBV6-6 to TRBJ2-2; 9 nucleotides align to TRBD2. J lost 5 bases, V lost 5 bases, and 6 bases had no gene match. The CDR3 is made up of 15 amino acids. The germline V gene encodes CDR1 MNHNY and CDR2 SVGAGI (reference sequence). CDR3 region: CASSPSGVGTGELFF. The CDR3 DNA follows: TGTGCCAGCAGTCCTAGCGGGGTTGGTACCGGGGAGCTGTTTTTT.

This rearrangement joins TRBV9 to TRBJ2-1; TRBD2 matches at 10 bases. CDR1 is SGDLS and CDR2 is YYNGEE in the germline V gene. CDR3 size: 15 residues. Unmatched junction bases numbered 5, after V lost 3 bases and J lost 5 bases. The CDR3, as DNA: TGTGCCAGCAGCGCAAGGACTAGCGGTGACAATGAGCAGTTCTTC. Translating gives CASSARTSGDNEQFF.

This clonotype was picked up one time. This rearrangement joins TRBV13 to TRBJ1-1; no definite D call. Germline CDR1 PRHDT, CDR2 FYEKMQ (reference sequence). The CDR3 covers 15 residues. V lost 1 base and J lost 0, with 9 bases in between. Here the CDR3 reads CASSLVTRMNTEAFF. In nucleotides, the CDR3 is TGTGCCAGCAGCTTAGTAACTCGAATGAACACTGAAGCTTTCTTT.

The chain is built from TRBV27 and TRBJ2-3; possible D gene TRBD1, 6 bases. Germline lookup yields CDR1 MNHEY and CDR2 SMNVEV (reference sequence). This CDR3 is built from 14 residues. The V gene lost 5 bases and the J gene lost 0 bases, with 9 bases spanning the gap. This chain's CDR3 is CASSRQDSTDTQYF. CDR3 sequence (DNA): TGTGCCAGCAGTCGACAGGATAGCACAGATACGCAGTATTTT.

V is TRBV20-1 and J is TRBJ2-7; the D call may be TRBD1 or TRBD2 (5 bases each). Germline-derived CDR1 and CDR2 are DFQATT and SNEGSKA (reference sequence). V shed 4 bases and J shed 3 bases, with 19 bases lying between them. The CDR3 length is 15 residues. CDR3 in amino acids: CSAISRGARSYEQYF. In DNA form, the CDR3 reads TGCAGTGCTATATCTAGAGGGGCTAGAAGCTACGAGCAGTACTTC.

This clonotype was counted once. The chain has TRBV21-1 and TRBJ2-3; TRBD1, the D gene given by the table, was not confirmed from the DNA. TRBV21-1 is a listed pseudogene. CDR3 length equals 16 residues. This CDR3 is CASRTSRATEADTQYF. Here the CDR3 DNA reads TGTGCCAGCAGGACCAGCCGGGCCACGGAGGCAGATACGCAGTATTTT.